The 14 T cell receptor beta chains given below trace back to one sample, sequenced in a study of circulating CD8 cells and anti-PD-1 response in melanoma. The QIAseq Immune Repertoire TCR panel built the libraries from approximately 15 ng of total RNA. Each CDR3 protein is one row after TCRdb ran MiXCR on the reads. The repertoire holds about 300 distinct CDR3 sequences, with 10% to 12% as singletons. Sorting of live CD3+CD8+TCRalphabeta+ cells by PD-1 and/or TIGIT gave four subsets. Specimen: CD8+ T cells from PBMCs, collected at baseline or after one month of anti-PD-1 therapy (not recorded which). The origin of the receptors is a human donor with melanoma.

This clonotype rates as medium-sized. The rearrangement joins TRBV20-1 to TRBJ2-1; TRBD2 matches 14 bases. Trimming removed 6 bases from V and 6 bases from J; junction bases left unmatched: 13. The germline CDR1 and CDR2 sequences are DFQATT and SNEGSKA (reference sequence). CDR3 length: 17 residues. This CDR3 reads CSARRPTSGGDRNEQFF. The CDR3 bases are TGCAGTGCGAGGCGGCCGACTAGCGGGGGGGATCGCAATGAGCAGTTCTTC.

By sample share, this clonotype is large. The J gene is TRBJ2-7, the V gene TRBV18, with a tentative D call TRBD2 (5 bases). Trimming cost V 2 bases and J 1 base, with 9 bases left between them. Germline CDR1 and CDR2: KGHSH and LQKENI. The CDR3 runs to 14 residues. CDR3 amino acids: CASSPDGESYEQYF. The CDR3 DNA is TGTGCCAGCTCACCAGACGGGGAATCCTACGAGCAGTACTTC.

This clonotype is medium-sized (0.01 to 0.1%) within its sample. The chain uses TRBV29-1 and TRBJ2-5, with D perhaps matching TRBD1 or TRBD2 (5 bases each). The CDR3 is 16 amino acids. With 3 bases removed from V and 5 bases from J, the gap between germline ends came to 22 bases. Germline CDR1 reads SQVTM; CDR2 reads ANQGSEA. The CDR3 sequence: CSVEGELATEAETQYF. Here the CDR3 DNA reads TGCAGCGTTGAGGGGGAGCTAGCAACAGAGGCGGAGACCCAGTACTTC.

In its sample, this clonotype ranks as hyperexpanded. The CDR3 DNA is TGTGCCAGTAGTATAGGGAGGACTGAAGCTTTCTTT. This sequence encodes CASSIGRTEAFF. V and J are TRBV19 and TRBJ1-1; D remains ambiguous. Per germline, CDR1 LNHDA and CDR2 SQIVND (reference sequence). V dropped 1 base and J dropped 5 bases, with 5 bases sitting between them. The CDR3 extends over 12 amino acids.

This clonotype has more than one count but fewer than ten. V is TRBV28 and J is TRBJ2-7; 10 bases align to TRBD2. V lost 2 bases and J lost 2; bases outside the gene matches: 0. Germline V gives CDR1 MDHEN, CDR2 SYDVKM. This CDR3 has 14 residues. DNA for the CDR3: TGTGCCAGCAGTTTACTAGCGGGAGCCTACGAGCAGTACTTC. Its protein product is CASSLLAGAYEQYF.

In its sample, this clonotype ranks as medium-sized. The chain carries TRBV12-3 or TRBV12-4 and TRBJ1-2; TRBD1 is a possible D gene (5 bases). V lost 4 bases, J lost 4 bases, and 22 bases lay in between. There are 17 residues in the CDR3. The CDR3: CASSSGGASLSPYGYTF. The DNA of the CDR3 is TGTGCCAGCAGTTCCGGCGGGGCCTCCCTATCTCCCTATGGCTACACCTTC.

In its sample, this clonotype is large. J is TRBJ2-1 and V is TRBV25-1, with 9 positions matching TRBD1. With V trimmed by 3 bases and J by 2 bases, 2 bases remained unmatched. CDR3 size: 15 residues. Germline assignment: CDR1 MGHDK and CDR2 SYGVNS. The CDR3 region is CASSETGGAYNEQFF. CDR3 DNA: TGTGCCAGCAGTGAGACAGGGGGAGCCTACAATGAGCAGTTCTTC.

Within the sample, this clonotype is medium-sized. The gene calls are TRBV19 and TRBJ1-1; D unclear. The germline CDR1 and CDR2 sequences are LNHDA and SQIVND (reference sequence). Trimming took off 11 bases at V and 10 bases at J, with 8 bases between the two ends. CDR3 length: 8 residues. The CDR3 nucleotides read TGTGCCGGCCAGAGAGCTTTCTTT. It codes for CAGQRAFF.

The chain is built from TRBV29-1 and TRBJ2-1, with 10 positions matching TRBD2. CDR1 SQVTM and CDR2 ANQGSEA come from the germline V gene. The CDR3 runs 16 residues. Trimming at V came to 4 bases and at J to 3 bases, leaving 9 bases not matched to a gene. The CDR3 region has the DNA TGCAGCGTTGGAGCCGGGACTAGCGAGCTCTACAATGAGCAGTTCTTC. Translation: CSVGAGTSELYNEQFF.

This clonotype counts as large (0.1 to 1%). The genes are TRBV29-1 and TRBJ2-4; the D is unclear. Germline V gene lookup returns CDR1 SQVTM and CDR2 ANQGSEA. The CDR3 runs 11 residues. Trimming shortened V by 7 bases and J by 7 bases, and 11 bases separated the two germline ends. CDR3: CSGRVFNIQYF. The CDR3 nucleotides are TGCAGCGGTAGGGTTTTTAACATTCAGTACTTC. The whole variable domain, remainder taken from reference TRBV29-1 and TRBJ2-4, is SAVISQKPSRDICQRGTSLTIQCQVDSQVTMMFWYRQQPGQSLTLIATANQGSEATYESGFVIDKFPISRPNLTFSTLTVSNMSPEDSSIYLCSGRVFNIQYFGAGTRLSVL.

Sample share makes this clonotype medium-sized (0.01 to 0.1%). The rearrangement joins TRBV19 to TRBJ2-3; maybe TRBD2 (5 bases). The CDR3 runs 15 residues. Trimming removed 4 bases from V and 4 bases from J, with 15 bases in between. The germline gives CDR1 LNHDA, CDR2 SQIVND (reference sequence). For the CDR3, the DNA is TGTGCCAGTAGTAGCCGGACGGGGTGGGCAGATACGCAGTATTTT. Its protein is CASSSRTGWADTQYF.

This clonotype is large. CDR3 protein: CSARSTATNEKLFF. The CDR3 DNA sequence: TGCAGTGCTAGATCGACAGCAACTAATGAAAAACTGTTTTTT. V usage is TRBV20-1 and J usage is TRBJ1-4; tentative D call: TRBD1 (5 bases). Deletions cut 2 bases from V and 0 bases from J, with 7 bases between. Germline V lookup: CDR1 DFQATT, CDR2 SNEGSKA (reference sequence). The CDR3 length is 14 residues.

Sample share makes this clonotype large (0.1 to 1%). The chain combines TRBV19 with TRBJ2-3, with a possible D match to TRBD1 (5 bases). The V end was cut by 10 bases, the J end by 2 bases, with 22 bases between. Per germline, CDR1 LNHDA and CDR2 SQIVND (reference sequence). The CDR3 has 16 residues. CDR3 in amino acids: CATTFGALSFTDTQYF. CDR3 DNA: TGTGCCACAACCTTTGGGGCCTTGTCCTTCACAGATACGCAGTATTTT.

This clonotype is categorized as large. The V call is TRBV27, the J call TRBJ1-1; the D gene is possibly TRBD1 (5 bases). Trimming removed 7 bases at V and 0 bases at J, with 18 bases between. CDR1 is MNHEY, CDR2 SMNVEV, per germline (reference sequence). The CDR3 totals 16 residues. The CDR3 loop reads CASTPVAGIMNTEAFF. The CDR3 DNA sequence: TGTGCCAGCACCCCGGTAGCAGGGATCATGAACACTGAAGCTTTCTTT.